Each of the 20 T cell receptor beta chains below was sequenced from the same sample in a study of read filtering for tumor transcriptome and immune sequencing. Molecular barcoded adaptors covering alpha/delta and beta/gamma chains were used on roughly 400 ng RNA. One entry per CDR3 protein results from TCRdb running MiXCR on the reads. The table has approximately 37,000 distinct CDR3 sequences, 13% to 15% seen once. Sequencing input: a population of CD138-negative cells sorted from bone marrow. The receptor set was obtained from a donor at least 40 years old with multiple myeloma.

This clonotype was recorded at least ten times. This chain links TRBV20-1 with TRBJ1-6, with a possible D match to TRBD1 (6 bases). The V gene's germline CDR1 is DFQATT and CDR2 SNEGSKA (reference sequence). The CDR3 is 10 amino acids. The CDR3 is CRAGDAPLHF. Written as DNA, the CDR3 is TGCAGAGCAGGGGACGCACCCCTCCACTTT.

CDR3 nucleotide sequence: TGTGCCAGCAGCTTAGTCGGGACACAGAGCTCTGGAAACACCATATATTTT. This gives the protein CASSLVGTQSSGNTIYF. The chain links TRBV11-2 to TRBJ1-3; a weak D match, TRBD1 (6 bases). CDR1 and CDR2 (germline): SGHAT, FQNNGV. Between the trimmed V and J ends, which lost 1 base and 0 bases, there was a span of 13 bases. The CDR3 is made up of 17 amino acids.

This clonotype occurred a few times. V gene TRBV20-1 combines with J gene TRBJ2-5, with D hard to call. The germline V gene has CDR1 DFQATT and CDR2 SNEGSKA (reference sequence). There are 14 residues in the CDR3. With 0 bases removed from V and 2 bases from J, the gap between germline ends came to 10 bases. The CDR3 sequence: CSARDGVVQETQYF. CDR3 coding DNA: TGCAGTGCTAGAGACGGAGTTGTTCAAGAGACCCAGTACTTC.

This clonotype was seen many times. V is TRBV2 and J is TRBJ2-1; 9 nucleotides match TRBD2. The germline V gene encodes CDR1 SNHLY and CDR2 FYNNEI. The trim removed 4 bases at V and 6 bases at J, leaving 7 bases unmatched. The CDR3 totals 15 residues. CDR3 coding DNA: TGTGCCAGCAGTGTCTCGGCTAGCGGGGCCAATGAGCAGTTCTTC. Residues: CASSVSASGANEQFF.

In its sample, this clonotype was seen many times. V gene TRBV7-9 combines with J gene TRBJ1-5, with 9 bases fitting TRBD1. CDR3 length: 14 amino acids. In germline, CDR1 is SEHNR, CDR2 FQNEAQ (reference sequence). V lost 7 bases, J lost 4 bases, and 5 bases stayed unmatched. CDR3 coding DNA: TGTGCCAGCACGGGACAGGGTTATAATCAGCCCCAGCATTTT. This gives the protein CASTGQGYNQPQHF.

In the case of this clonotype: Just one base apart from a much larger clone, this may be a read error. The chain carries TRBV7-9 and TRBJ2-2, with 7 bases identical to TRBD1. Germline CDR1 and CDR2: SEHNR and FQNEAQ (reference sequence). There are 16 residues in the CDR3. The CDR3 loop reads CASSLAGTAPAGEPFF. The CDR3 nucleotides are TGTGCCAGCAGCTTAGCAGGGACAGCTCCCGCCGGGGAGCCGTTTTTT.

This clonotype was seen repeatedly, ten times or more. V gene TRBV2 combines with J gene TRBJ2-1; TRBD2 is a possible D gene (7 bases). The CDR3 is 17 amino acids. CDR1 is SNHLY, CDR2 FYNNEI, per germline. V was trimmed by 6 bases and J by 4 bases, leaving 22 bases between them. This CDR3 reads CASRSSLVGGAYNEQFF. The CDR3 nucleotides are TGTGCCAGCAGATCATCCCTCGTGGGGGGGGCATACAATGAGCAGTTCTTC.

The table lists this clonotype with many counts. The gene calls are TRBV9 and TRBJ2-6; D ambiguous. Germline loops: CDR1 SGDLS, CDR2 YYNGEE. Trimming took off 2 bases at V and 2 bases at J, with 2 bases between the two ends. CDR3 size: 13 residues. The chain's CDR3 is CASSVPGANVLTF. The DNA of the CDR3 is TGTGCCAGCAGCGTCCCTGGGGCCAACGTCCTGACTTTC.

This clonotype was recorded many times. This chain joins TRBV7-8 and TRBJ1-1; D call uncertain. V lost 5 bases and J lost 5, with 15 bases in between. CDR1 and CDR2 (germline): SGHVS, FQNEAQ. The CDR3 runs 14 residues. The DNA of the CDR3 is TGTGCCAGCAGCCAAACGTTAACTTTGACTGAAGCTTTCTTT. The encoded protein is CASSQTLTLTEAFF.

In this sample, this clonotype turned up many times. V is TRBV20-1 and J is TRBJ1-5; 7 bases agree with TRBD1. Germline loops: CDR1 DFQATT, CDR2 SNEGSKA (reference sequence). CDR3 length: 12 amino acids. Unmatched junction bases numbered 4, after V lost 6 bases and J lost 5 bases. This CDR3 is CSAAGGDQPQHF. CDR3 nucleotide sequence: TGCAGTGCCGCAGGGGGAGATCAGCCCCAGCATTTT.

Notes on this clonotype: An end of the junction differs from the germline gene, which may be a read error. The chain has TRBV2 and TRBJ1-4, with D maybe TRBD1 (5 bases). The CDR3 has 13 amino acids. The germline V gene encodes CDR1 SNHLY and CDR2 FYNNEI. The CDR3 sequence is CAGSAAGGEKLFF. The CDR3, as DNA: TGTGCCGGCAGTGCGGCGGGGGGTGAGAAACTGTTTTTT.

This clonotype was recorded at least ten times. The chain links TRBV20-1 to TRBJ2-3; D uncertain. Per the germline V gene, CDR1 is DFQATT and CDR2 is SNEGSKA (reference sequence). The V and J ends lost 4 bases and 6 bases respectively, with 8 bases between them. The CDR3 contains 11 residues. This chain's CDR3 is CSATIGDTQYF. The CDR3 DNA reads as TGCAGTGCTACAATCGGGGATACGCAGTATTTT.

This clonotype was picked up one time. The rearrangement joins TRBV7-3 to TRBJ2-2; possibly TRBD1 or TRBD2 for D (5 bases each). Trimming took 8 bases from V and 6 from J, leaving 19 bases between them. The CDR3 sequence is 15 residues long. CDR1 is SGHTA and CDR2 is FQGTGA in the germline V gene. The CDR3 loop reads CASSPSRGPSGELFF. In nucleotides, the CDR3 is TGTGCCAGCTCCCCTAGCCGGGGACCTTCCGGGGAGCTGTTTTTT. The variable domain in full, with the rest retrieved from reference TRBV7-3 and TRBJ2-2, is GAGVSQTPSNKVTEKGKYVELRCDPISGHTALYWYRQSLGQGPEFLIYFQGTGAADDSGLPNDRFFAVRPEGSVSTLKIQRTERGDSAVYLCASSPSRGPSGELFFGEGSRLTVL.

This clonotype was detected ten times or more. The chain combines TRBV6-5 with TRBJ2-1; 12 bases align to TRBD1. Germline values: CDR1 MNHEY, CDR2 SVGAGI. The CDR3 covers 16 residues. The J segment lost 6 bases and the V segment lost 5 bases, leaving 8 bases of the junction unmatched. CDR3: CASSLLGQGAVNEQFF. The CDR3 coding sequence is TGTGCCAGCAGTCTATTGGGACAGGGGGCGGTCAATGAGCAGTTCTTC.

This clonotype has at least ten counts. This chain joins TRBV28 and TRBJ1-1; D might be TRBD1 (6 bases). Germline CDR1 is MDHEN and CDR2 is SYDVKM. The CDR3 is 12 amino acids. V gave up 5 bases and J gave up 11 bases, with 15 bases separating them. The CDR3 spells CASSLQGGAAFF. In DNA form, the CDR3 reads TGTGCCAGCAGTCTACAGGGTGGGGCGGCTTTCTTT.

This clonotype was recorded at least ten times. The V gene is TRBV20-1, the J gene TRBJ2-5; 13 bases line up with TRBD2. CDR1 DFQATT and CDR2 SNEGSKA come from the germline V gene (reference sequence). The CDR3 consists of 16 residues. V was pared by 2 bases and J by 5 bases, with 8 bases of the junction left unmatched. The CDR3 loop is CSARSLAGGPSETQYF. For the CDR3, the DNA is TGCAGTGCTAGATCACTAGCGGGGGGGCCCAGCGAGACCCAGTACTTC.

The sample holds a few counts of this clonotype. A much larger clone sits a single nucleotide away, making a read error possible. This CDR3 is CASSPLGRGTQYF. The CDR3 coding sequence is TGCGCCAGCAGCCCCCTGGGGCGGGGGACCCAGTACTTC. The chain is built from TRBV5-1 and TRBJ2-5; a possible D gene is TRBD2 (6 bases). Between the trimmed V and J ends, which lost 4 bases and 7 bases, there was a span of 14 bases. CDR3 length: 13 amino acids. Germline CDR1 is SGHRS and CDR2 is YFSETQ. Full variable domain (remainder filled in from reference TRBV5-1 and TRBJ2-5): KAGVTQTPRYLIKTRGQQVTLSCSPISGHRSVSWYQQTPGQGLQFLFEYFSETQRNKGNFPGRFSGRQFSNSRSEMNVSTLELGDSALYLCASSPLGRGTQYFGPGTRLLVL.

A remark on this clonotype: No conserved phenylalanine or tryptophan is present at the end of the CDR3, so a read error is the likely explanation. The V gene is TRBV15, the J gene TRBJ1-1; D ambiguous. The CDR3 has 17 residues. CDR1 is LNHNV, CDR2 YYDKDF, per germline (reference sequence). This CDR3 reads CATSREDWRNQNTEAFV. The CDR3 DNA reads TGTGCTACCAGCAGAGAAGATTGGAGGAACCAGAACACTGAAGCTTTCGTT.

In this sample, this clonotype turned up a few times. V and J are TRBV12-3 or TRBV12-4 and TRBJ2-3; D not resolved. CDR3 length equals 13 residues. V was trimmed by 3 bases and J by 1 base, leaving 5 bases between them. In DNA form, the CDR3 reads TGTGCCAGCAGTTTGTGGGGCACAGATACGCAGTATTTT. It translates to CASSLWGTDTQYF.

The chain has TRBV2 and TRBJ2-1; 9 nucleotides line up with TRBD1. The CDR3 has 15 amino acids. CDR1 is SNHLY, CDR2 FYNNEI, per germline. The V segment lost 7 bases and the J segment 4 bases; nucleotides outside the gene matches: 8. The CDR3 sequence: CASTLGTGRYNEQFF. Here the CDR3 DNA reads TGTGCCAGCACTCTCGGGACAGGGAGATACAATGAGCAGTTCTTC.